This T cell receptor beta chain came from a study of blood T cell repertoires in COVID-19. Germline-derived CDR1 and CDR2 are MDHEN and SYDVKM. This CDR3 comprises 11 residues. The V gene lost 8 bases and the J gene lost 10 bases, with 14 bases spanning the gap. Sequencing was performed with immunoSEQ multiplex PCR; in TCRdb, only in-frame clones are kept and a portion is missing. Of 270,000 or so clones listed, approximately 88% were seen once; the top ten hold more than 1.1%. In Seattle, patients joined the study during active infection and were tracked longitudinally. This TCR derives from a human donor with COVID-19, enrolled during active disease. The donor label of this sample is uncertain. The sample was peripheral blood. This chain connects TRBV28 to TRBJ1-1, with D possibly TRBD1 on 6 matching bases. For the CDR3, the DNA is TGTGCCAGCGAGTGGGGGCTTTTAGCTTTCTTT. This gives the protein CASEWGLLAFF.